These 28 T cell receptor beta chains share one sample of origin, sequenced in a study of shared clonotypes between healthy human individuals. TCRdb's copy holds only in-frame clones and misses some; the assay was immunoSEQ multiplex PCR. Seen here are around 500,000 clones, 79% observed once, and the top ten hold roughly 12%. Sequencing used PBMCs. These receptors all stem from a woman aged 40 to 50 in good health. Some clones in this sample may be carry-over from other donors' samples.

J is TRBJ2-4 and V is TRBV7-9, with D perhaps TRBD1 or TRBD2 (6 bases each). Germline values: CDR1 SEHNR, CDR2 FQNEAQ (reference sequence). V was trimmed by 1 base and J by 3 bases, leaving 16 bases between them. CDR3 length: 17 amino acids. The CDR3 here is CASSLGFGGSFKNIQYF. CDR3 DNA: TGTGCCAGCAGCTTAGGGTTCGGGGGCTCATTCAAAAACATTCAGTACTTC.

This clone has a single count. The genes are TRBV11-3 and TRBJ2-5; 15 bases agree with TRBD2. V shed 5 bases and J 2 bases; nucleotides not matched to a gene: 12. This CDR3 comprises 19 residues. Germline V lookup: CDR1 SGHNT, CDR2 YENEEA. CDR3 DNA: TGTGCCAGCAGCCCTGGACTAGCGGGAGGGAGTGGGGTACAAGAGACCCAGTACTTC. It encodes CASSPGLAGGSGVQETQYF.

The V and J genes are TRBV9 and TRBJ2-3; D possibly uses TRBD1 or TRBD2 (5 bases each). V was clipped by 2 bases and J by 0 bases, with 7 bases between them. The length of the CDR3 is 14 residues. The germline V gene encodes CDR1 SGDLS and CDR2 YYNGEE. Written as DNA, the CDR3 is TGTGCCAGCAGCGTTGGGGACAGCACAGATACGCAGTATTTT. This translates into CASSVGDSTDTQYF.

The genes are TRBV9 and TRBJ2-3; 9 bases match TRBD2. This CDR3 has 17 amino acids. CDR1 and CDR2 from the germline V gene are SGDLS and YYNGEE. The V and J ends lost 3 bases and 4 bases, in that order; junction bases with no gene match: 12. The DNA of the CDR3 is TGTGCCAGCAGCGACCGACTAGCGGAGCAGGCGGCAGATACGCAGTATTTT. It specifies CASSDRLAEQAADTQYF.

The V and J genes are TRBV29-1 and TRBJ2-5; D is undetermined. The CDR3 contains 11 residues. The V end was cut by 3 bases, the J end by 5 bases, with 7 bases between. Germline-derived CDR1 and CDR2 are SQVTM and ANQGSEA. DNA for the CDR3: TGCAGCGTTGAGCAAGAGGAGACCCAGTACTTC. Translating gives CSVEQEETQYF.

This clone has just one count. A much larger clone differs from this one at a single base, so this may be a read error. The rearrangement links TRBV5-6 to TRBJ1-5; 10 bases agree with TRBD1. Germline trimming cut 4 bases from V and 5 bases from J; bases unmatched to any gene: 6. Germline lookup yields CDR1 SGHDT and CDR2 YYEEEE. The CDR3 is 15 amino acids. This CDR3 reads CASSPGTGAHQPQHF. The CDR3 bases are TGTGCCAGCAGCCCGGGGACAGGGGCACATCAGCCCCAGCATTTT.

This clone showed up just once. The junction differs from germline at one of its ends, possibly a read error. The chain is built from TRBV7-7 and TRBJ2-2; D may correspond to TRBD1 or TRBD2 (5 bases each). The CDR3 is 14 amino acids. Germline assignment: CDR1 SSHAT and CDR2 FNYEAQ (reference sequence). CDR3 nucleotide sequence: TGTGCTAGCAGGGTTAGCGTGGACACCGGGGAGCTGTTTTTT. Protein: CASRVSVDTGELFF.

The V call is TRBV18, the J call TRBJ2-1; 9 bases are a match to TRBD2. There are 17 residues in the CDR3. V was clipped by 0 bases and J by 2 bases; unmatched bases: 5. Germline CDR1 KGHSH, CDR2 LQKENI. CDR3 bases: TGTGCCAGCTCACCACCGGGGCTAGCGGGAACCTACAATGAGCAGTTCTTC. Amino acid sequence: CASSPPGLAGTYNEQFF. Variable domain in full (rest from reference TRBV18 and TRBJ2-1): NAGVMQNPRHLVRRRGQEARLRCSPMKGHSHVYWYRQLPEEGLKFMVYLQKENIIDESGMPKERFSAEFPKEGPSILRIQQVVRGDSAAYFCASSPPGLAGTYNEQFFGPGTRLTVL.

This chain links TRBV7-9 with TRBJ2-1; D is perhaps TRBD2 (6 bases). CDR3 length equals 15 residues. Germline-derived CDR1 and CDR2 are SEHNR and FQNEAQ (reference sequence). V lost 5 bases and J 1 base, leaving 12 bases between the germline ends. The CDR3 bases are TGTGCCAGCAGCCCGCGACTAGTTTCCTACAATGAGCAGTTCTTC. Protein sequence: CASSPRLVSYNEQFF.

The chain joins TRBV5-4 to TRBJ1-2; a weak D match, TRBD1 (6 bases). Germline V CDR1 and CDR2: SGHNT, YYREEE (reference sequence). The CDR3 has 15 residues. V was pared by 0 bases and J by 4 bases, with 13 bases between. CDR3 loop: CASSLAGTGTYGYTF. The CDR3, as DNA: TGTGCCAGCAGCTTGGCAGGAACAGGGACCTATGGCTACACCTTC.

The chain couples TRBV7-9 to TRBJ1-2; 8 bases are shared with TRBD1. After removal of 5 bases from V and 6 bases from J, the junction contained 8 bases not matched to a gene. Germline V gene data show CDR1 as SEHNR and CDR2 as FQNEAQ (reference sequence). This CDR3 has 14 residues. CDR3 amino acids: CASSAYRGINGYTF. DNA for the CDR3: TGTGCCAGCAGCGCATACAGGGGGATTAATGGCTACACCTTC.

The chain is built from TRBV30 and TRBJ1-5; unclear D gene. The germline gives CDR1 GTSNPN, CDR2 SVGIG (reference sequence). V lost 0 bases to trimming and J lost 5 bases, with 11 bases between them. The CDR3 covers 14 residues. CDR3: CAWSVLNTDQPQHF. CDR3 coding DNA: TGTGCCTGGAGTGTATTAAACACGGATCAGCCCCAGCATTTT.

Remarks on this clone: Relative to the germline gene, one junction end is altered; a read error may explain this. Other DNA sequences of this sample code for an identical CDR3. The chain recombines TRBV11-3 with TRBJ2-3, with a tentative D call TRBD1 (6 bases). This CDR3 is 14 amino acids long. Germline assignment: CDR1 SGHNT and CDR2 YENEEA. In nucleotides, the CDR3 is TGTGCTAGCAGCCTAGGACAGAACACAGATACGCAGTATTTT. It is translated as CASSLGQNTDTQYF.

The chain recombines TRBV10-3 with TRBJ2-5, with TRBD2 as a possible D gene (6 bases). Germline-derived CDR1 and CDR2 are ENHRY and SYGVKD. Trimming removed 3 bases from V and 3 bases from J, with 11 bases in between. The CDR3 covers 14 residues. The CDR3 region is CAISDSGEKETQYF. CDR3 DNA sequence: TGTGCCATCAGTGATAGCGGAGAAAAAGAGACCCAGTACTTC.

The chain uses TRBV5-8 and TRBJ2-1; no firm D call. Trimming took off 4 bases at V and 5 bases at J, with 13 bases between the two ends. CDR1 is SGHTS, CDR2 YDEGEE, per germline. This CDR3 has 14 residues. DNA for the CDR3: TGTGCCAGCAGCGTTGATGGCCGCAACAATGAGCAGTTCTTC. Its protein product is CASSVDGRNNEQFF.

The chain combines TRBV9 with TRBJ2-5; unclear D gene. CDR3 size: 14 residues. Germline V gene lookup returns CDR1 SGDLS and CDR2 YYNGEE. Trimming took off 0 bases at V and 9 bases at J, with 15 bases between the two ends. The CDR3 nucleotides read TGTGCCAGCAGCGTAGGACGTCAATTAGGAGCCCAGTACTTC. Translated: CASSVGRQLGAQYF.

V is TRBV7-9 and J is TRBJ1-1, with a tentative D call TRBD1 (6 bases). The V end was cut by 5 bases, the J end by 1 base, with 8 bases between. CDR3 size: 13 residues. Germline V gene lookup returns CDR1 SEHNR and CDR2 FQNEAQ (reference sequence). The CDR3 nucleotides read TGTGCCAGCAGCAAGACAGGGAACACTGAAGCTTTCTTT. Its translation: CASSKTGNTEAFF.

This chain uses TRBV5-1 with TRBJ2-7; 13 nucleotides line up with TRBD2. Unmatched junction bases numbered 6, after V lost 4 bases and J lost 2 bases. Germline lookup yields CDR1 SGHRS and CDR2 YFSETQ. The CDR3 runs 16 residues. CDR3 amino acids: CASSTGLAGTAYEQYF. CDR3 nucleotides: TGCGCCAGCAGCACGGGACTAGCGGGGACAGCCTACGAGCAGTACTTC.

This clone was detected only once. The chain combines TRBV11-2 with TRBJ1-1, with a tentative D call TRBD1 (5 bases). Germline V gives CDR1 SGHAT, CDR2 FQNNGV. V was clipped by 2 bases and J by 4 bases, with 14 bases between them. This CDR3 has 15 amino acids. The CDR3 region is CASSLYAGLSTEAFF. The CDR3 DNA is TGTGCCAGCAGCTTATACGCAGGGCTGAGCACTGAAGCTTTCTTT.

The chain carries TRBV2 and TRBJ1-3; 7 bases fit TRBD1. The germline gives CDR1 SNHLY, CDR2 FYNNEI. The CDR3 consists of 16 residues. The junction had 5 bases not matched to a gene; V was cut back by 0 bases and J by 3 bases. For the CDR3, the DNA is TGTGCCAGCAGTGAAGCTACAGGGGCCGGTGGAAACACCATATATTTT. This sequence encodes CASSEATGAGGNTIYF.

The CDR3, as DNA: TGTGCCAGCAGCTTGGACAGGGCGGGATATGGCTACACCTTC. Protein product: CASSLDRAGYGYTF. This chain links TRBV7-2 with TRBJ1-2, with TRBD1 matching 8 bases. V lost 3 bases, J lost 5 bases, and 5 bases stayed unmatched. CDR1 and CDR2 (germline): SGHTA, FQGNSA. There are 14 residues in the CDR3.

This clone has a handful of counts. The gene calls are TRBV5-6 and TRBJ2-1; the D is unclear. V was cut by 1 base and J by 5 bases, with 10 bases left in between. Germline assignment: CDR1 SGHDT and CDR2 YYEEEE. The CDR3 is 14 residues long. CDR3 nucleotides: TGTGCCAGCAGCTTGCGACACCCCAACAATGAGCAGTTCTTC. Translating it yields CASSLRHPNNEQFF.

The V call is TRBV28, the J call TRBJ2-5; no reliable D call. CDR1 and CDR2 from the germline V gene are MDHEN and SYDVKM. The V end was cut by 2 bases, the J end by 5 bases, with 9 bases between. The CDR3 is made up of 13 amino acids. The CDR3 spells CASSLPPQETQYF. CDR3 sequence (DNA): TGTGCCAGCAGTTTACCCCCCCAGGAGACCCAGTACTTC.

The rearrangement joins TRBV9 to TRBJ2-2; TRBD1 aligns across 7 bases. V was pared by 3 bases and J by 4 bases, with 9 bases of the junction left unmatched. The CDR3 length is 16 residues. The germline V gene has CDR1 SGDLS and CDR2 YYNGEE. CDR3 in DNA: TGTGCCAGCAGCGCCGCTTGGGGACAGACCACCGGGGAGCTGTTTTTT. It codes for CASSAAWGQTTGELFF.

The V call is TRBV15, the J call TRBJ2-1, with 7 bases fitting TRBD2. The CDR3 contains 13 residues. The germline gives CDR1 LNHNV, CDR2 YYDKDF (reference sequence). With V trimmed by 5 bases and J by 10 bases, 8 bases remained unmatched. The CDR3 loop is CATSLGREREQFF. CDR3 in DNA: TGTGCCACCAGCTTGGGGAGGGAGAGAGAGCAGTTCTTC. Using reference TRBV15 and TRBJ2-1 for the parts outside the CDR3, the full variable domain is DAMVIQNPRYQVTQFGKPVTLSCSQTLNHNVMYWYQQKSSQAPKLLFHYYDKDFNNEADTPDNFQSRRPNTSFCFLDIRSPGLGDTAMYLCATSLGREREQFFGPGTRLTVL.

This chain links TRBV19 with TRBJ1-2, with D perhaps matching TRBD1 (6 bases). V was shortened by 5 bases and J by 4 bases, with 14 bases between the two germline ends. Looked up from germline, CDR1 is LNHDA and CDR2 is SQIVND (reference sequence). The CDR3 is 14 residues long. The CDR3 loop is CASSVNRDIYGYTF. The CDR3, as DNA: TGTGCCAGTAGTGTAAACAGGGATATCTATGGCTACACCTTC.

This chain connects TRBV7-7 to TRBJ2-3; D gene unclear. V lost 5 bases, J lost 4 bases, and 10 bases lay in between. The CDR3 is 13 amino acids. Germline V lookup: CDR1 SSHAT, CDR2 FNYEAQ (reference sequence). As DNA, the CDR3 is TGTGCCAGCAGCGCCCACTACGCAGATACGCAGTATTTT. Translation: CASSAHYADTQYF. Looking up the rest from reference TRBV7-7 and TRBJ2-3 gives the full variable domain: GAGVSQSPRYKVTKRGQDVTLRCDPISSHATLYWYQQALGQGPEFLTYFNYEAQPDKSGLPSDRFSAERPEGSISTLTIQRTEQRDSAMYRCASSAHYADTQYFGPGTRLTVL.

The chain couples TRBV7-3 to TRBJ2-5; 8 bases align to TRBD2. V was clipped by 5 bases and J by 3 bases; unmatched bases: 11. In germline, CDR1 is SGHTA, CDR2 FQGTGA. The CDR3 is 16 residues long. CDR3 coding DNA: TGTGCCAGCAGCCCCTCCTCGGGACTAGTGGAAGAGACCCAGTACTTC. Protein product: CASSPSSGLVEETQYF.